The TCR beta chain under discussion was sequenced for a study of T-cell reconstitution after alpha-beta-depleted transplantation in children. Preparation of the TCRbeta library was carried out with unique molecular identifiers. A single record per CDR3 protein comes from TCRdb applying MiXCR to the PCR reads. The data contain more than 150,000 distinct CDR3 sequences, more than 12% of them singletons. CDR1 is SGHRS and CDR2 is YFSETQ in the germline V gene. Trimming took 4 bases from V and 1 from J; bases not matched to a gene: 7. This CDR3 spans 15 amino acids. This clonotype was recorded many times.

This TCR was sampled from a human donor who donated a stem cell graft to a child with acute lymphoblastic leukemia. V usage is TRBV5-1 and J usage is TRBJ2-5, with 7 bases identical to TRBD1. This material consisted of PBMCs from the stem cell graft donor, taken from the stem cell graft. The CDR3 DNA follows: TGCGCCAGCAGCGGCACGACAGGGAGCCAAGAGACCCAGTACTTC. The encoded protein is CASSGTTGSQETQYF.